This TCR beta chain originates from a study of Ad26.COV2.S vaccination and SARS-CoV-2 variants. Treatment: about 20 received Ad26.COV2.S at low or high dose, single or two shots; a few received placebo; per-sample allocation not given. The samples were gathered on day 63 after the first injection of vaccine or placebo. The count of this clone is one. The CDR3 length is 16 residues. Germline V gene lookup returns CDR1 SGHVS and CDR2 FNYEAQ. With V trimmed by 5 bases and J by 5 bases, 5 bases remained unmatched. Libraries were prepared by immunoSEQ multiplex PCR; TCRdb keeps only in-frame clonotypes and omits some of them. The sample comprises about 460,000 clones, 80% to 90% of which are singletons, and 1.5% to 2% rests with the top ten.

The receptor's source is a person aged 18-60 years who received the Ad26.COV2.S COVID-19 vaccine or a placebo. The rearrangement joins TRBV7-6 to TRBJ1-6; 11 bases line up with TRBD1. The sample consisted of peripheral blood, taken in a trial of Ad26.COV2.S vaccine versus placebo. DNA of the CDR3: TGTGCCAGCAGCCTGGGACAGGGGGGTAATAATTCACCCCTCCACTTT. Its translation: CASSLGQGGNNSPLHF.